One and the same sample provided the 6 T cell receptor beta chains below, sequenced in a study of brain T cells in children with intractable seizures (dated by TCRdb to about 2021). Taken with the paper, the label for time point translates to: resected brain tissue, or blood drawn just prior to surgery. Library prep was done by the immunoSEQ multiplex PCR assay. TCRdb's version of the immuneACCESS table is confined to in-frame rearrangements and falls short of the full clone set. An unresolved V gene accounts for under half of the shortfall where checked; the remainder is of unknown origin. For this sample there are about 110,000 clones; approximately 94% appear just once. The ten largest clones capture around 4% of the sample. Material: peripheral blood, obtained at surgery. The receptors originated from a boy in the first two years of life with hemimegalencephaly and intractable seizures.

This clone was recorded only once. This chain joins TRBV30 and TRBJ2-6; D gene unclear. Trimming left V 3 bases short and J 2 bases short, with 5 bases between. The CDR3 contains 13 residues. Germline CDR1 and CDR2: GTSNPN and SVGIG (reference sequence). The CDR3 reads CAWRVTGANVLTF. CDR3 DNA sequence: TGTGCCTGGAGGGTGACTGGGGCCAACGTCCTGACTTTC.

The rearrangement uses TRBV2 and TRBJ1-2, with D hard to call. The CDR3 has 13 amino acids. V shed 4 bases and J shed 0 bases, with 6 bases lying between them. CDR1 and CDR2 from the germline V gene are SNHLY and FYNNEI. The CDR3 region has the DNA TGTGCCAGCAGTGCAAGCCCTAACTATGGCTACACCTTC. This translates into CASSASPNYGYTF.

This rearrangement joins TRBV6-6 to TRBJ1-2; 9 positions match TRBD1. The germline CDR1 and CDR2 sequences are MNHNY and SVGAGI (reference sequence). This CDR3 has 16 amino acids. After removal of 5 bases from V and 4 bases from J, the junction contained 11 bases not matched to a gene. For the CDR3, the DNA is TGTGCCAGCAGTCAGACGGGACAGGGATGGGGCTATGGCTACACCTTC. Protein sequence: CASSQTGQGWGYGYTF.

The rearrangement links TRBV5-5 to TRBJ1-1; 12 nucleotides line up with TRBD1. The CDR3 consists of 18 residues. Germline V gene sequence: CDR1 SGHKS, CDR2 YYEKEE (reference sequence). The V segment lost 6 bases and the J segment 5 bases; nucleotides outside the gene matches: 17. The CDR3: CASTSLFVGQGAGTEAFF. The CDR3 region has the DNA TGTGCCAGCACCTCCCTTTTTGTGGGACAGGGGGCGGGTACTGAAGCTTTCTTT.

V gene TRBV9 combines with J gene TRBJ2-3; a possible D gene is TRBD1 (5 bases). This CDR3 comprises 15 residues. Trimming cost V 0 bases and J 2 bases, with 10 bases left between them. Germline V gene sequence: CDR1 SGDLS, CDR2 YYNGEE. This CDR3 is CASSVDQGITDTQYF. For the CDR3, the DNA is TGTGCCAGCAGCGTAGATCAGGGCATCACAGATACGCAGTATTTT.

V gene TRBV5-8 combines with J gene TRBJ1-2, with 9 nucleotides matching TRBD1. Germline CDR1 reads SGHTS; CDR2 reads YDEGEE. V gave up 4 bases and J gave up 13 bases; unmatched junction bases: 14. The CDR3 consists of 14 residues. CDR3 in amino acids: CASSIRDRDIVGTF. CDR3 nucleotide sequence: TGTGCCAGCAGCATCCGGGACAGGGACATTGTAGGCACCTTC.